This entry concerns a single T cell receptor beta chain. Its antigen is unknown. The data were obtained in a study of regulatory T cells in long-lasting Graves disease. The V and J ends lost 0 bases and 5 bases, in that order; junction bases with no gene match: 10. The CDR3 has 17 residues. Germline V gives CDR1 MNHNS, CDR2 SASEGT. Arm-PCR of CDR3 regions and iRepertoire HTBI primers were used to build TCR beta libraries. TCRdb re-analysed the multiplex PCR reads in MiXCR, keeping a single row per CDR3 protein. Here the sample spans a few hundred thousand distinct CDR3 sequences, 23% being singletons. Findings and limits, study-wide: Persistent disease was characterized by preferential usage of TRBV28, TRBJ1-2 and TRBJ2-5. Limited sample numbers may have lowered accuracy. Persistent patients shared more public clonotypes (2,741) than newly diagnosed patients (approximately 1,000).

The time point was: persistent/refractory GD, antithyroid drugs over 5 years with positive TRAb. Scientists built the TCR library using RNA that was extracted from PBMCs. The source was peripheral blood mononuclear cells (PBMCs), collected when the disease was refractory, from a patient treated with antithyroid drugs. V gene TRBV6-1 combines with J gene TRBJ1-1; TRBD1 agrees at 9 bases. The receptor comes from a female donor with Graves disease. The DNA of the CDR3 is TGTGCCAGCAGTGAAGCCACCGGGACAGGGAGGAGGACTGAAGCTTTCTTT. This gives the protein CASSEATGTGRRTEAFF.